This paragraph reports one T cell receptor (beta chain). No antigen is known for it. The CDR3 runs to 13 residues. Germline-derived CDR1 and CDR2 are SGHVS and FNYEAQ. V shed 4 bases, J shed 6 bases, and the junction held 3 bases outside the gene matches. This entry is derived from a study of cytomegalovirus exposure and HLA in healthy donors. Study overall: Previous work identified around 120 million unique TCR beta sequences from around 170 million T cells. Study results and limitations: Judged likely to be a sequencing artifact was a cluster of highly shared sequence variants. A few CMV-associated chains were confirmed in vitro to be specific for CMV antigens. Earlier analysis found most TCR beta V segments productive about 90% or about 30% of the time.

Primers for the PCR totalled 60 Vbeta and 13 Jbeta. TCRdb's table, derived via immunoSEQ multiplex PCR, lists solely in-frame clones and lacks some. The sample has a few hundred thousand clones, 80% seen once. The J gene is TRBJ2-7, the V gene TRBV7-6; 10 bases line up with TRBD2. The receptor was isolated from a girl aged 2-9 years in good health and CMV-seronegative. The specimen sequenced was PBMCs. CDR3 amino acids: CASSSWTSGEQYF. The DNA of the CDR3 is TGTGCCAGCAGCTCCTGGACTAGCGGCGAGCAGTACTTC.